This TCR beta chain was obtained from a study of cytomegalovirus exposure and HLA in healthy donors. Overall study: Genetic ancestry analysis placed around 76% of the 398 donors that were genotyped in the Caucasian-associated cluster. Study conclusions and caveats: Most TCRs appeared rarely, but some public TCRs recurred in many donors. A classifier reportedly called cytomegalovirus status with high sensitivity and specificity. According to an earlier analysis, most TCR beta V segments yielded productive rearrangements about 87% or about 30% of the time.

This CDR3 spans 12 amino acids. The germline V and J ends were trimmed by 5 bases and 4 bases, with 8 bases remaining between them. Germline values: CDR1 MNHNS, CDR2 SASEGT. Primers included in the PCR were 60 Vbeta and 13 Jbeta primers. TCRdb's table, derived via immunoSEQ multiplex PCR, lists solely in-frame clones and lacks some. In the table there are 95,000 to 150,000 clones, roughly 60% of which are singletons. On this clone: The antigen is unknown.

The sample was PBMCs. The rearrangement joins TRBV6-1 to TRBJ2-5; TRBD2 might be the D (6 bases). The receptor was derived from a man in his forties in good health and CMV-seropositive. As DNA, the CDR3 is TGTGCCAGCAGTTCGCGGGGAGAGACCCAGTACTTC. Translated, it gives CASSSRGETQYF.